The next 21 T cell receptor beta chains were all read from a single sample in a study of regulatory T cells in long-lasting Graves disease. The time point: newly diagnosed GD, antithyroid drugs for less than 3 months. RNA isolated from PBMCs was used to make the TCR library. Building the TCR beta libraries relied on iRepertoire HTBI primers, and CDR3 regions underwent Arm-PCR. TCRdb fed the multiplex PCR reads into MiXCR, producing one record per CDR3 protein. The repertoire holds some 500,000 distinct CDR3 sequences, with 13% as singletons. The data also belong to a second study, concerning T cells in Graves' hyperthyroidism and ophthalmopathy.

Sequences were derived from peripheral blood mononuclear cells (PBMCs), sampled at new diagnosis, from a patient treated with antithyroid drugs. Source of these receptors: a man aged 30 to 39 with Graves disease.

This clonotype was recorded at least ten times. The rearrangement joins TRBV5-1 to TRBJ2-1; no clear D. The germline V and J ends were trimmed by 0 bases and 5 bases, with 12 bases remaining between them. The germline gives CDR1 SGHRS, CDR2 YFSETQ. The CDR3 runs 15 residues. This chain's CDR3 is CASSLAIAANNEQFF. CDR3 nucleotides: TGCGCCAGCAGCTTGGCGATAGCCGCAAACAATGAGCAGTTCTTC. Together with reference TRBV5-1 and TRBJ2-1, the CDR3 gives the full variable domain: KAGVTQTPRYLIKTRGQQVTLSCSPISGHRSVSWYQQTPGQGLQFLFEYFSETQRNKGNFPGRFSGRQFSNSRSEMNVSTLELGDSALYLCASSLAIAANNEQFFGPGTRLTVL.

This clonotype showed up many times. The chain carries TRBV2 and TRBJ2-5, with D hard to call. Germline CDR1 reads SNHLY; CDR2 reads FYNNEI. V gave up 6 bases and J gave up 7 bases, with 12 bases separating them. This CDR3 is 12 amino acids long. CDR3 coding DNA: TGTGCCAGCAGGAGGCGAGTGGGGACCCAGTACTTC. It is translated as CASRRRVGTQYF.

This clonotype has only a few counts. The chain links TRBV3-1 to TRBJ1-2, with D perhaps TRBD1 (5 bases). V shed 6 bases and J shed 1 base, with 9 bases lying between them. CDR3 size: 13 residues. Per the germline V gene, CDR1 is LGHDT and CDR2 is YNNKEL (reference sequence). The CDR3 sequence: CASSRQINYGYTF. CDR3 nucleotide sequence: TGTGCCAGCAGTCGACAGATTAACTATGGCTACACCTTC.

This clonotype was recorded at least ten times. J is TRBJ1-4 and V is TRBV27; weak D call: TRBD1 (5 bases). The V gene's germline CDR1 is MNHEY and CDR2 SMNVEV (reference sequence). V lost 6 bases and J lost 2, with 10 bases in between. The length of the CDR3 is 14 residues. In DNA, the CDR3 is TGTGCCAGCAGCGTGACAGCTACTAATGAAAAACTGTTTTTT. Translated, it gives CASSVTATNEKLFF.

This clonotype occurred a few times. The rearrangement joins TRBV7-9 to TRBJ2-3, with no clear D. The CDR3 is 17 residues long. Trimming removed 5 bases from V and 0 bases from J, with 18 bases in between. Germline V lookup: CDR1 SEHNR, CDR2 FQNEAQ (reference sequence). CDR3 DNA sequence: TGTGCCAGCAGCCCCAGAGACCTAACGCCTAGCACAGATACGCAGTATTTT. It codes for CASSPRDLTPSTDTQYF.

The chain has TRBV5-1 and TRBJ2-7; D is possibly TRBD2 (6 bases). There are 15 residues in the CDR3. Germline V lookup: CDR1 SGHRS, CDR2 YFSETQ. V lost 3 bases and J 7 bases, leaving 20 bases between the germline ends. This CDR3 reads CASSWRDSNPGEQYF. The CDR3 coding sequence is TGCGCCAGCAGCTGGCGGGACTCTAACCCGGGGGAGCAGTACTTC.

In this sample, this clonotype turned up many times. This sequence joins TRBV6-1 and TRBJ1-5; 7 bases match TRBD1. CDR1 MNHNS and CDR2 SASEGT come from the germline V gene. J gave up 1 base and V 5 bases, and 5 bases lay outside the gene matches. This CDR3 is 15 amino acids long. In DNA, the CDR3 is TGTGCCAGCAGTACAGGGGATTCGAGCAATCAGCCCCAGCATTTT. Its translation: CASSTGDSSNQPQHF.

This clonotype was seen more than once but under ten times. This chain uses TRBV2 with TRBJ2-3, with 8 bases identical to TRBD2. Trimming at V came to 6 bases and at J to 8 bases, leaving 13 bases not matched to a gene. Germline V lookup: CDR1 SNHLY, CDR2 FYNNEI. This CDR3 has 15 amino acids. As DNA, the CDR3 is TGTGCCAGCAGCCAGTTGGGACTAGAAGGGGGTACGCAGTATTTT. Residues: CASSQLGLEGGTQYF.

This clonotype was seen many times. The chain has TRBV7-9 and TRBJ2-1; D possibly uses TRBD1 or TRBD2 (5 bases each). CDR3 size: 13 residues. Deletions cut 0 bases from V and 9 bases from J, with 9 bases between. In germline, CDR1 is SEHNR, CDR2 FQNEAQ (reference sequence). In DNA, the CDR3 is TGTGCCAGCAGCTTAGCGTGGGGGAGTGAGCAGTTCTTC. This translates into CASSLAWGSEQFF.

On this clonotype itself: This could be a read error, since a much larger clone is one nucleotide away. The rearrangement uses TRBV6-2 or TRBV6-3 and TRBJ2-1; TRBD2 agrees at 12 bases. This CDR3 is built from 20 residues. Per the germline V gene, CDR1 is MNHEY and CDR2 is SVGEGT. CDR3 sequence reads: CASSFPRLAGGGSSYSEQFF. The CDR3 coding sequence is TGTGCCAGCAGTTTCCCCCGGCTAGCGGGAGGGGGAAGCTCCTACAGTGAGCAGTTCTTC.

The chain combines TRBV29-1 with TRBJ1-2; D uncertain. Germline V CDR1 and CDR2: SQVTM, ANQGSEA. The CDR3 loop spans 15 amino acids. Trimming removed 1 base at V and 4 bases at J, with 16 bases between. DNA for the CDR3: TGCAGCGTTGAAGTCCCGACAACGAAGGGCTATGGCTACACCTTC. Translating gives CSVEVPTTKGYGYTF.

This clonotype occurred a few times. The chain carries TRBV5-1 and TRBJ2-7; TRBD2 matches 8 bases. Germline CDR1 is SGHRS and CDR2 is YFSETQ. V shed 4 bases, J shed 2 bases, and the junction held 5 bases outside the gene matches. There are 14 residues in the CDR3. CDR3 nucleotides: TGCGCCAGCAGCGAGGCGGGAGGTGCCTACGAGCAGTACTTC. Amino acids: CASSEAGGAYEQYF.

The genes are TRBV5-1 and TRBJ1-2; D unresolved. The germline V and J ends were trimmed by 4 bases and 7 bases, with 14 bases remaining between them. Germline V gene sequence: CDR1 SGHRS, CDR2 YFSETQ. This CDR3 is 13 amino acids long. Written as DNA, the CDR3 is TGCGCCAGCAGCCCATCTGTTCCTTCTGGCTACACCTTC. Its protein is CASSPSVPSGYTF.

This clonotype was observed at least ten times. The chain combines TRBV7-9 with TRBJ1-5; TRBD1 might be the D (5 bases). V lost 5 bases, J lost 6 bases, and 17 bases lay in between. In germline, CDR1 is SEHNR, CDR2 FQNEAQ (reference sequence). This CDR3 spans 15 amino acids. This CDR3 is CASSPGTAGGQPQHF. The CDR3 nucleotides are TGTGCCAGCAGCCCCGGGACGGCGGGGGGTCAGCCCCAGCATTTT.

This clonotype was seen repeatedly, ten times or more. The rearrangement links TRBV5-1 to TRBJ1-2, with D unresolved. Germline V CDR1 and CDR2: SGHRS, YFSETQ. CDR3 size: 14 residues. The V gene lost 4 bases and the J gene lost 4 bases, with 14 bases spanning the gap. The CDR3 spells CASSPPDQIYGYTF. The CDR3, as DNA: TGCGCCAGCAGCCCCCCGGACCAAATCTATGGCTACACCTTC.

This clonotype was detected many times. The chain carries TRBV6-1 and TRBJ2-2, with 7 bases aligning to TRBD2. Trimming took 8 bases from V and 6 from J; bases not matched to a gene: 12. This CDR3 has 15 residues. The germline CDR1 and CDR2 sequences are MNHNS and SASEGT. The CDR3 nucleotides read TGTGCCAGCGCCGAGATGACTAGCCGGTCCGGGGAGCTGTTTTTT. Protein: CASAEMTSRSGELFF.

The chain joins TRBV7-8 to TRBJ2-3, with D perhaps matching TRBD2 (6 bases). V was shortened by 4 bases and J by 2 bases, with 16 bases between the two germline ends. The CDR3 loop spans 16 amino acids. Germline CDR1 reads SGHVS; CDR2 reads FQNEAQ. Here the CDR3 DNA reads TGTGCCAGCAGCTCTGGACCCTGGGGGGTCACAGATACGCAGTATTTT. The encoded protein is CASSSGPWGVTDTQYF. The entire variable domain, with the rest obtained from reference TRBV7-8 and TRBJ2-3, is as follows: GAGVSQSPRYKVAKRGQDVALRCDPISGHVSLFWYQQALGQGPEFLTYFQNEAQLDKSGLPSDRFFAERPEGSVSTLKIQRTQQEDSAVYLCASSSGPWGVTDTQYFGPGTRLTVL.

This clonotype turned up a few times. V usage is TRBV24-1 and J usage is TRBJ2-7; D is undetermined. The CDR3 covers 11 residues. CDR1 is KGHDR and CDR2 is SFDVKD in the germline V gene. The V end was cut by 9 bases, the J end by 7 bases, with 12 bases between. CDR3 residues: CATEQLGEQYF. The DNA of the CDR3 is TGTGCCACCGAGCAATTGGGGGAGCAGTACTTC.

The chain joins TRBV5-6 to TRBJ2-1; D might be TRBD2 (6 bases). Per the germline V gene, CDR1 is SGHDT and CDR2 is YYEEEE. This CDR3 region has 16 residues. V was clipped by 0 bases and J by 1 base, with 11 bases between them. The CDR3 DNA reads TGTGCCAGCAGCTTGGAGGGTAGCGGATCCTACAATGAGCAGTTCTTC. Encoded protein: CASSLEGSGSYNEQFF.

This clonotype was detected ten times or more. CDR3 nucleotide sequence: TGTGCCAGCAGTAAGAGGACAAATCCCTACAACAATGAGCAGTTCTTC. It is translated as CASSKRTNPYNNEQFF. V gene TRBV14 combines with J gene TRBJ2-1; D may be TRBD1 (5 bases). Germline V CDR1 and CDR2: SGHDN, FVKESK. The V end was cut by 6 bases, the J end by 5 bases, with 20 bases between. CDR3 length: 16 residues.

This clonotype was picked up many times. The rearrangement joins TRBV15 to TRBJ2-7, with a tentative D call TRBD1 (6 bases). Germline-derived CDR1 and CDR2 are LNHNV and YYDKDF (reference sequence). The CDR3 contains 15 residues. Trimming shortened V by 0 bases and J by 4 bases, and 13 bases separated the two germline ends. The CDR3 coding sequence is TGTGCCACCAGCAGAGAACACGGACAGATTTACGAGCAGTACTTC. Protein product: CATSREHGQIYEQYF.